The rows below give T cell receptor beta chains drawn from one sample of a study of read filtering for tumor transcriptome and immune sequencing. TCRdb passed the reads through MiXCR, listing each CDR3 protein once. The sample carries about 10,000 distinct CDR3 sequences, approximately 15% recorded once. The sequenced sample was a population of CD138-negative cells sorted from bone marrow. These receptors came from a donor aged 40 or over with multiple myeloma. CDR3s include the opening cysteine and the closing phenylalanine or tryptophan. The D gene is left open where the match is weak. Clone size, where shown, is once, few, many, or a class for clones that have expanded.

NA TRBJ2-1 medium-sized TRBV7-2 CASSLAGANEQFF TGTGCCAGCAGCTTAGCGGGCGCCAATGAGCAGTTCTTC
NA TRBJ2-7 many TRBV6-2/TRBV6-3 CASRVDGSSYEQYF TGTGCCAGCAGAGTGGACGGGAGCTCCTACGAGCAGTACTTC
TRBD2 TRBJ2-7 many TRBV7-8 CASSPGGRPEEQYF TGTGCCAGCAGCCCGGGAGGCAGGCCGGAAGAGCAGTACTTC
NA TRBJ1-1 many TRBV20-1 CSARDPWAREGGTEAFF TGCAGTGCTAGAGACCCGTGGGCCCGGGAGGGTGGCACTGAAGCTTTCTTT
NA TRBJ2-7 NA TRBV2 CASSQGWPYEQYF TGTGCCAGCAGCCAAGGATGGCCCTACGAGCAGTACTTC
NA TRBJ1-2 many TRBV30 CAWSVGASGYGYTF TGTGCCTGGAGTGTAGGAGCCTCGGGCTATGGCTACACCTTC
NA TRBJ2-1 medium-sized TRBV10-3 CAISETRYNEQFF TGCGCCATCAGTGAGACTAGATACAATGAGCAGTTCTTC
NA TRBJ2-2 NA TRBV7-9 CASSTGELFF TGTGCCAGCAGCACCGGGGAGCTGTTTTTT
NA TRBJ2-2 once TRBV20-1 CGARATDTGELFF TGCGGTGCTAGGGCGACGGACACCGGGGAGCTGTTTTTT
NA TRBJ1-1 medium-sized TRBV6-5 CASSEDMNTEAFF TGTGCCAGCAGTGAAGATATGAACACTGAAGCTTTCTTT
NA TRBJ1-5 many TRBV19 CATRVPGTGDQPQHF TGTGCCACCAGGGTCCCAGGGACTGGGGATCAGCCCCAGCATTTT
NA TRBJ2-1 medium-sized TRBV6-5 CASSDRGAGSGEQFF TGTGCCAGCAGTGATCGAGGAGCGGGTTCGGGTGAGCAGTTCTTC
NA TRBJ1-5 NA TRBV27 CASSKGGPGEPQHF TGTGCCAGCAGTAAGGGGGGGCCCGGGGAGCCTCAGCATTTT
NA TRBJ1-2 medium-sized TRBV11-1 CASSPDLDGLFGYTF TGTGCCAGCAGCCCAGACTTGGACGGCTTGTTCGGCTACACCTTC
TRBD2 TRBJ2-5 medium-sized TRBV20-1 CSARATSVWETQYF TGCAGTGCTAGGGCGACTAGCGTTTGGGAGACCCAGTACTTC
TRBD1 TRBJ2-1 many TRBV12-3/TRBV12-4 CASSPRQGKNEQFF TGTGCCAGCAGCCCCAGACAGGGGAAGAATGAGCAGTTCTTC
TRBD2 TRBJ2-1 medium-sized TRBV20-1 CSAVPTSGRVNEQFF TGCAGTGCCGTCCCAACTAGCGGGAGGGTAAATGAGCAGTTCTTC
NA TRBJ2-3 medium-sized TRBV7-2 CASSLGGAGAPDTQYF TGTGCCAGCAGCTTAGGGGGTGCGGGGGCCCCAGATACGCAGTATTTT
TRBD1 TRBJ1-1 many TRBV6-6 CASRIQGSGAFF TGTGCCAGCAGAATACAGGGGTCTGGGGCTTTCTTT
TRBD2 TRBJ2-7 medium-sized TRBV29-1 CSAGGGRGSYEQYF TGCAGCGCCGGAGGCGGGAGGGGTTCCTACGAGCAGTACTTC
TRBD2 TRBJ2-2 many TRBV3-1 CASSQEGSGRAGELFF TGTGCCAGCAGCCAAGAGGGTAGCGGGAGAGCGGGGGAGCTGTTTTTT
NA TRBJ2-3 many TRBV9 CASSVEGLNTDTQYF TGTGCCAGCAGCGTAGAGGGACTTAACACAGATACGCAGTATTTT
NA TRBJ2-3 medium-sized TRBV7-3 CASSLKGVDTQYF TGTGCCAGCAGCTTAAAGGGGGTAGATACGCAGTATTTT
NA TRBJ1-5 many TRBV24-1 CATSEGRRKGPQHF TGTGCCACCAGTGAGGGTCGACGCAAGGGGCCCCAGCATTTT
NA TRBJ2-1 NA TRBV4-2 CASSQVPGNSYNEQFF TGTGCCAGCAGCCAAGTCCCAGGGAACTCCTACAATGAGCAGTTCTTC
NA TRBJ1-6 many TRBV30 CAWSPGQGSPLHF TGTGCCTGGAGTCCCGGGCAGGGGTCACCCCTCCACTTT
NA TRBJ1-5 many TRBV7-2 CASSLGFLDSPQHF TGTGCCAGCAGCTTAGGTTTCTTGGACAGTCCCCAGCATTTT
NA TRBJ1-5 many TRBV23-1 CASSQFRYPGASNQPQHF TGCGCCAGCAGTCAATTCCGGTACCCTGGAGCCTCAAATCAGCCCCAGCATTTT
TRBD1 TRBJ1-1 many TRBV4-2 CASSRDRGQGEAFF TGTGCCAGCAGCCGAGATAGGGGACAGGGTGAAGCTTTCTTT
NA TRBJ2-3 NA TRBV7-2 CANSLLGYTDTQYF TGTGCCAACAGCTTACTCGGGTACACAGATACGCAGTATTTT
NA TRBJ2-1 NA TRBV7-8 CASSSGAGGGNEQFF TGTGCCAGCAGCTCAGGGGCTGGCGGGGGCAATGAGCAGTTCTTC